This is a list of T cell receptor beta chains from one sample in a study of Tregs in tolerant kidney transplant recipients. Data came from immunoSEQ multiplex PCR; TCRdb stores just in-frame clones and leaves some out. The sample holds about 100,000 clones, roughly 93% seen once. Source: CD4+ T cells from blood (PBMCs), taken 12 months after the transplant. These receptors originate from a human patient who received a combined kidney and bone marrow transplant. Some T cells may possibly be graft donor cells. Each CDR3 is given with its conserved first and last residue. A D gene is named only where the DNA matches it firmly.

j_gene: TRBJ1-6
len: 14
v_gene: TRBV6-5
d_gene: TRBD1
CDR3nt: TGTGCCAGCAGAAGACAGGGAGATAATTCACCCCTCCACTTT
CDR3aa: CASRRQGDNSPLHF

j_gene: TRBJ2-5
len: 15
v_gene: TRBV6-5
d_gene: .
CDR3nt: TGTGCCAGCAGTTACTCCTCCGGGGGTCAAGAGACCCAGTACTTC
CDR3aa: CASSYSSGGQETQYF

j_gene: TRBJ2-3
len: 17
v_gene: TRBV15
d_gene: .
CDR3nt: TGTGCCACCAGCAGAGATCTGGCGGGGACGGGCACAGATACGCAGTATTTT
CDR3aa: CATSRDLAGTGTDTQYF

j_gene: TRBJ1-2
len: 13
v_gene: TRBV5-4
d_gene: .
CDR3nt: TGTGCCAGCAGCTTACGAGGGGGTATGGGCTACACCTTC
CDR3aa: CASSLRGGMGYTF

j_gene: TRBJ1-5
len: 14
v_gene: TRBV6-1
d_gene: TRBD1
CDR3nt: TGTGCCAGCAGTCTCACAGGGGGCTATCAGCCCCAGCATTTT
CDR3aa: CASSLTGGYQPQHF

j_gene: TRBJ2-6
len: 18
v_gene: TRBV7-6
d_gene: TRBD1
CDR3nt: TGTGCCAGCAGCTTAGTAGCCAGGGGGCTCCGTGGGGCCAACGTCCTGACTTTC
CDR3aa: CASSLVARGLRGANVLTF

j_gene: TRBJ2-2
len: 16
v_gene: TRBV5-1
d_gene: TRBD1
CDR3nt: TGCGCCAGCACCCTTCGGGACAGTAGGAACACCGGGGAGCTGTTTTTT
CDR3aa: CASTLRDSRNTGELFF

j_gene: TRBJ2-7
len: 16
v_gene: TRBV6-5
d_gene: TRBD1
CDR3nt: TGTGCCAGCAGTTACTGGGGACAGACGGGACCCTACGAGCAGTACTTC
CDR3aa: CASSYWGQTGPYEQYF

j_gene: TRBJ1-5
len: 13
v_gene: TRBV5-1
d_gene: .
CDR3nt: TGCGCCACCAGACAAGAACCAAATCAGCCCCAGCATTTT
CDR3aa: CATRQEPNQPQHF

j_gene: TRBJ1-1
len: 13
v_gene: TRBV7-2
d_gene: TRBD1
CDR3nt: TGTGCCAGCAGCTTAGTGACAGGGGGCGAAGCTTTCTTT
CDR3aa: CASSLVTGGEAFF

j_gene: TRBJ2-3
len: 17
v_gene: TRBV4-3
d_gene: TRBD2
CDR3nt: TGCGCCAGCAGCCAAGGTCCTAGCGGGGTGAGCACAGATACGCAGTATTTT
CDR3aa: CASSQGPSGVSTDTQYF

j_gene: TRBJ2-7
len: 13
v_gene: TRBV27
d_gene: .
CDR3nt: TGTGCCAGCACCCTCATTCGGGGGAAGGAGCAGTACTTC
CDR3aa: CASTLIRGKEQYF

j_gene: TRBJ2-1
len: 14
v_gene: TRBV10-3
d_gene: .
CDR3nt: TGTGCCATCTGGGTGGGGGGGCACACCAATGAGCAGTTCTTC
CDR3aa: CAIWVGGHTNEQFF

j_gene: TRBJ1-1
len: 13
v_gene: TRBV7-7
d_gene: TRBD1
CDR3nt: TGTGCCAGCAGCCGGGACAGGGACACTGAAGCTTTCTTT
CDR3aa: CASSRDRDTEAFF

j_gene: TRBJ2-1
len: 14
v_gene: TRBV9
d_gene: .
CDR3nt: TGTGCCAGCAGCGTAGGGAGTAGCAACGATGAGCAGTTCTTC
CDR3aa: CASSVGSSNDEQFF

j_gene: TRBJ2-2
len: 16
v_gene: TRBV10-3
d_gene: TRBD1
CDR3nt: TGTGCCATCACCTCGGACAGGAATAAGAACACCGGGGAGCTGTTTTTT
CDR3aa: CAITSDRNKNTGELFF